These 23 T cell receptor beta chains originate from one sample sequenced in a study of human T cells and chemical hapten exposure. Time point described: patch test 3, about 24 weeks after DPC sensitization. Treatment given: therapeutic diphenylcyclopropenone sensitization with weekly scalp DPC. TCRdb re-analysed the RACE reads in MiXCR, keeping a single row per CDR3 protein. The sample holds approximately 160,000 distinct CDR3 sequences, about a quarter seen once. This specimen was whole blood, taken in connection with sensitization to the hapten diphenylcyclopropenone (DPC). These receptors came from a woman in her late teens or twenties with alopecia areata. Some clones in this sample may be carry-over from other donors' samples.

The V call is TRBV13, the J call TRBJ1-1; D uncertain. The CDR3 loop spans 13 amino acids. Germline-derived CDR1 and CDR2 are PRHDT and FYEKMQ (reference sequence). V lost 1 base and J lost 8, with 11 bases in between. The CDR3 bases are TGTGCCAGCAGCTTAGAGAATAGACGGGAAGCTTTCTTT. Its translation is CASSLENRREAFF.

This clonotype occurred a few times. The V gene is TRBV6-6, the J gene TRBJ2-6; possibly TRBD1 or TRBD2 for D (5 bases each). V shed 2 bases and J shed 0 bases, with 29 bases lying between them. This CDR3 comprises 23 residues. Germline CDR1 and CDR2: MNHNY and SVGAGI (reference sequence). The CDR3 loop reads CASSYHQLSELPGAFSGANVLTF. The CDR3 DNA reads TGTGCCAGCAGTTACCACCAACTTTCGGAACTTCCCGGGGCTTTCTCTGGGGCCAACGTCCTGACTTTC.

This clonotype appeared a few times. The genes are TRBV10-3 and TRBJ2-4; D possibly uses TRBD1 or TRBD2 (5 bases each). Between the trimmed V and J ends, which lost 10 bases and 4 bases, there was a span of 17 bases. Germline V gives CDR1 ENHRY, CDR2 SYGVKD. This CDR3 comprises 14 residues. CDR3 sequence reads: CATNPGTPKNIQYF. The CDR3 bases are TGTGCCACCAATCCCGGGACCCCTAAAAACATTCAGTACTTC.

CDR3 amino acids: CAISGLGGYEQYF. The CDR3 DNA follows: TGTGCCATCAGCGGACTTGGGGGCTACGAGCAGTACTTC. The chain recombines TRBV10-3 with TRBJ2-7; D may match TRBD1 or TRBD2 (5 bases each). Trimming took 6 bases from V and 3 from J, leaving 12 bases between them. CDR1 and CDR2 (germline): ENHRY, SYGVKD. There are 13 residues in the CDR3.

In this sample, this clonotype turned up a few times. The chain employs TRBV7-9 and TRBJ1-6; 8 nucleotides align to TRBD1. Trimming at V came to 5 bases and at J to 7 bases, leaving 10 bases not matched to a gene. The germline CDR1 and CDR2 sequences are SEHNR and FQNEAQ (reference sequence). The CDR3 consists of 16 residues. CDR3 sequence: CASSTTRGRGNSPLHF. DNA of the CDR3: TGTGCCAGCAGCACAACCAGGGGGCGCGGGAATTCACCCCTCCACTTT.

A few counts support this clonotype. This chain joins TRBV20-1 and TRBJ2-1; a possible D gene is TRBD2 (6 bases). The V and J ends lost 8 bases and 10 bases respectively, with 18 bases between them. This CDR3 is built from 12 residues. Germline V gene sequence: CDR1 DFQATT, CDR2 SNEGSKA (reference sequence). The CDR3 region has the DNA TGCAGTCAGATCAGGAGCGCGGGAGAGCAGTTCTTC. This translates into CSQIRSAGEQFF.

This clonotype was observed a few times. The chain's CDR3 is CSVEGALYEQYF. The CDR3, as DNA: TGCAGCGTTGAGGGGGCGCTCTACGAGCAGTACTTC. This chain uses TRBV29-1 with TRBJ2-7, with TRBD1 as a possible D gene (6 bases). Germline V CDR1 and CDR2: SQVTM, ANQGSEA. The CDR3 is made up of 12 amino acids. V was clipped by 3 bases and J by 3 bases, with 9 bases between them.

This clonotype was seen more than once but under ten times. The chain recombines TRBV9 with TRBJ1-4; D may be TRBD1 (5 bases). CDR3 length: 14 amino acids. Between the trimmed V and J ends, which lost 0 bases and 4 bases, there was a span of 7 bases. CDR1 is SGDLS, CDR2 YYNGEE, per germline. CDR3 DNA: TGTGCCAGCAGCGTAGGACAGTATAATGAAAAACTGTTTTTT. This codes for CASSVGQYNEKLFF.

This clonotype appeared a few times. V and J are TRBV9 and TRBJ2-2; a weak D match, TRBD2 (5 bases). V lost 3 bases and J lost 3, with 12 bases in between. The CDR3 runs to 15 residues. Germline lookup yields CDR1 SGDLS and CDR2 YYNGEE. CDR3 DNA sequence: TGTGCCAGCAGCGCATCTAGCACTTACACCGGGGAGCTGTTTTTT. This translates into CASSASSTYTGELFF.

The CDR3 nucleotides read TGTGCCAGTAGTATTGGGGCAGGGGCTGGCTACACCTTC. Residues: CASSIGAGAGYTF. The chain links TRBV19 to TRBJ1-2; TRBD1 might be the D (6 bases). The CDR3 is 13 residues long. Germline CDR1 is LNHDA and CDR2 is SQIVND (reference sequence). V dropped 3 bases and J dropped 7 bases, with 12 bases sitting between them.

The rearrangement uses TRBV5-6 and TRBJ2-7; no firm D call. Trimming took 4 bases from V and 2 from J, leaving 16 bases between them. CDR1 is SGHDT, CDR2 YYEEEE, per germline. The CDR3 spans 15 residues. CDR3 sequence (DNA): TGTGCCAGCAGCCCTTTCGTACTGAGCCCCTACGAGCAGTACTTC. Protein product: CASSPFVLSPYEQYF.

DNA of the CDR3: TGTGCCAGCAGCTTAACGACGCCAGATACGCAGTATTTT. This codes for CASSLTTPDTQYF. The chain links TRBV7-2 to TRBJ2-3, with unresolved D. The CDR3 has 13 residues. The germline V gene encodes CDR1 SGHTA and CDR2 FQGNSA. The V and J ends lost 2 bases and 4 bases respectively, with 7 bases between them.

This chain links TRBV5-1 with TRBJ2-3, with D hard to call. The CDR3 has 13 residues. Germline V gene lookup returns CDR1 SGHRS and CDR2 YFSETQ. Trimming removed 1 base at V and 4 bases at J, with 7 bases between. For the CDR3, the DNA is TGCGCCAGCAGCTTGAATTGGGCAGATACGCAGTATTTT. Its protein is CASSLNWADTQYF.

The chain is built from TRBV29-1 and TRBJ2-1; a possible D gene is TRBD2 (5 bases). Germline CDR1 SQVTM, CDR2 ANQGSEA. This CDR3 is built from 16 residues. V was shortened by 1 base and J by 0 bases, with 13 bases between the two germline ends. The CDR3 protein is CSVEVSMGSSYNEQFF. CDR3 DNA sequence: TGCAGCGTTGAAGTTAGTATGGGGAGCTCCTACAATGAGCAGTTCTTC.

The chain joins TRBV18 to TRBJ1-2; D is uncertain. Trimming pared 3 bases from V and 4 bases from J, leaving 6 bases between. CDR3 length equals 12 residues. CDR1 KGHSH and CDR2 LQKENI come from the germline V gene. For the CDR3, the DNA is TGTGCCAGCTCACCTGGTGCCTATGGCTACACCTTC. Translating it yields CASSPGAYGYTF. Complete variable domain (other parts from reference TRBV18 and TRBJ1-2): NAGVMQNPRHLVRRRGQEARLRCSPMKGHSHVYWYRQLPEEGLKFMVYLQKENIIDESGMPKERFSAEFPKEGPSILRIQQVVRGDSAAYFCASSPGAYGYTFGSGTRLTVV.

The chain joins TRBV4-1 to TRBJ2-5, with D perhaps TRBD1 or TRBD2 (5 bases each). CDR1 is MGHRA, CDR2 YSYEKL, per germline. CDR3 size: 14 residues. V was pared by 6 bases and J by 0 bases, with 11 bases between. The CDR3 region has the DNA TGCGCCAGCAGTCGGGACGAAAACCAAGAGACCCAGTACTTC. Translation: CASSRDENQETQYF.

This chain connects TRBV5-1 to TRBJ1-1, with 8 bases that match TRBD1. Germline V gene data show CDR1 as SGHRS and CDR2 as YFSETQ. With V trimmed by 4 bases and J by 5 bases, 7 bases remained unmatched. The CDR3 contains 14 residues. CDR3 in amino acids: CASSKKQGGTEAFF. The CDR3 nucleotides read TGCGCCAGCAGCAAAAAACAGGGGGGGACTGAAGCTTTCTTT.

J is TRBJ1-6 and V is TRBV21-1. TRBV21-1 is deemed a pseudogene. The length of the CDR3 is 15 residues. CDR3 nucleotides: TGTGCCAGCAGCAGTGGGGGAGGGCGAACTTCACCCCTCCACTTT. It is translated as CASSSGGGRTSPLHF.

V usage is TRBV6-1 and J usage is TRBJ2-3; 9 nucleotides agree with TRBD2. The CDR3 spans 17 residues. With V trimmed by 4 bases and J by 4 bases, 12 bases remained unmatched. Germline V CDR1 and CDR2: MNHNS, SASEGT. CDR3: CASSVSGGRSYADTQYF. The CDR3 DNA follows: TGTGCCAGCAGTGTGAGCGGGGGGCGATCTTATGCAGATACGCAGTATTTT.

The genes are TRBV7-9 and TRBJ1-5; D gene uncertain. Trimming took 3 bases from V and 4 from J, leaving 7 bases between them. CDR1 is SEHNR, CDR2 FQNEAQ, per germline (reference sequence). This CDR3 region has 13 residues. The CDR3 protein is CASSFDFNQPQHF. CDR3 sequence (DNA): TGTGCCAGCAGCTTCGACTTTAATCAGCCCCAGCATTTT. Variable domain in full (rest from reference TRBV7-9 and TRBJ1-5): DTGVSQNPRHKITKRGQNVTFRCDPISEHNRLYWYRQTLGQGPEFLTYFQNEAQLEKSRLLSDRFSAERPKGSFSTLEIQRTEQGDSAMYLCASSFDFNQPQHFGDGTRLSIL.

The chain has TRBV20-1 and TRBJ2-7; D is possibly TRBD2 (7 bases). The CDR3 has 15 residues. Germline lookup yields CDR1 DFQATT and CDR2 SNEGSKA (reference sequence). Trimming left V 3 bases short and J 6 bases short, with 21 bases between. The DNA for the CDR3 is TGCAGTGCTAGGGTACTGGCGGGGGCGAAAGTCGAGCAGTACTTC. It is translated as CSARVLAGAKVEQYF.

This chain uses TRBV15 with TRBJ1-2; possible D gene TRBD1, 6 bases. V was cut by 6 bases and J by 7 bases, with 15 bases left in between. This CDR3 is 13 amino acids long. CDR1 and CDR2 from the germline V gene are LNHNV and YYDKDF (reference sequence). The CDR3 region is CATSPTGSSGYTF. CDR3 sequence (DNA): TGTGCCACCAGTCCTACAGGGAGCAGTGGCTACACCTTC.

The gene calls are TRBV7-9 and TRBJ2-2; TRBD2 matches 12 bases. CDR1 is SEHNR, CDR2 FQNEAQ, per germline (reference sequence). Trimming cost V 5 bases and J 3 bases; bases outside gene matches: 28. The CDR3 sequence is 24 residues long. The CDR3 DNA sequence: TGTGCCAGCAGCCACCCCCCCCCGACAGGTCAGAGACTAGCGGGAGTCCCGGACACCGGGGAGCTGTTTTTT. Its protein product is CASSHPPPTGQRLAGVPDTGELFF.